These T cell receptor beta chains were read from a single sample in a study of T cells in Graves' hyperthyroidism and ophthalmopathy. TCRdb re-called the multiplex PCR reads with MiXCR, one entry per CDR3 protein. The top ten hold around 17% of the sample, which has more than 550,000 distinct CDR3 sequences, approximately 18% seen once. The sample taken for sequencing was blood. These receptors came from a woman in her forties or fifties with Graves' hyperthyroidism that later progressed to Graves' ophthalmopathy. Each CDR3 is given with its conserved first and last residue. D genes are given only for firm matches. Part of the rows lack a size; the others show once, few, many or a class for expanded clones.

clone size	D gene	V gene	J gene	CDR3 protein	CDR3 DNA
few	-	TRBV6-1	TRBJ1-6	CASTAGGWSPLHF	TGTGCCAGCACCGCGGGGGGCTGGTCACCCCTCCACTTT
few	TRBD2	TRBV29-1	TRBJ2-3	CSVDRTSGATDTQYF	TGCAGCGTTGATAGGACTAGCGGGGCCACAGATACGCAGTATTTT
-	TRBD1	TRBV7-9	TRBJ1-4	CVSSSRDGTAATNEKLFF	TGTGTCAGCAGCTCTAGGGACGGGACAGCTGCAACTAATGAAAAACTGTTTTTT
many	TRBD1	TRBV4-1	TRBJ1-2	CASSQGGQADGYTF	TGCGCCAGCAGCCAAGGGGGACAGGCGGACGGCTACACCTTC
few	-	TRBV7-9	TRBJ2-1	CASSPPGLAGTGNEQFF	TGTGCCAGCAGCCCCCCGGGGTTAGCGGGGACAGGCAATGAGCAGTTCTTC
-	TRBD1	TRBV29-1	TRBJ1-1	CSDMQGALNTEAFF	TGCAGCGATATGCAGGGGGCCCTGAACACTGAAGCTTTCTTT
-	TRBD1	TRBV5-1	TRBJ1-2	CASSEGTGTLYGYTF	TGCGCCAGCAGCGAAGGGACAGGGACCCTCTATGGCTACACCTTC
many	TRBD1	TRBV20-1	TRBJ1-1	CSAPTGERTEAFF	TGCAGTGCCCCGACAGGGGAGAGGACTGAAGCTTTCTTT
many	-	TRBV3-1	TRBJ1-3	CASSQGIPGNTIYF	TGTGCCAGCAGCCAAGGAATCCCCGGAAACACCATATATTTT
-	TRBD1	TRBV12-3/TRBV12-4	TRBJ1-1	CASSLRTGGASMNTEAFF	TGTGCCAGCAGTCTAAGGACAGGGGGCGCGTCGATGAACACTGAAGCTTTCTTT